The next 14 T cell receptor beta chains were all read from a single sample in a study of T cell repertoires in cytomegalovirus infection. TCRdb redid the calling of the reads with MiXCR, one entry per CDR3 protein. The sample carries under 200,000 distinct CDR3 sequences, under 30% recorded once. The sample taken for sequencing was PBMCs. The receptors were gathered from a human donor in good health (CMV status not recorded). Some clones in this sample may be carry-over from other donors' samples.

This clonotype was detected only a few times. The CDR3 DNA follows: TGTGCCAGCAGCGTCTCGAGAGGTCAAGAGACCCAGTACTTC. Amino acids: CASSVSRGQETQYF. The J gene is TRBJ2-5, the V gene TRBV5-4; D unclear. Germline CDR1 reads SGHNT; CDR2 reads YYREEE (reference sequence). The CDR3 runs 14 residues. V was cut by 4 bases and J by 2 bases, with 12 bases left in between.

This chain joins TRBV11-2 and TRBJ2-5, with unresolved D. Germline CDR1 SGHAT, CDR2 FQNNGV. The V end was cut by 5 bases, the J end by 0 bases, with 13 bases between. CDR3 size: 15 residues. CDR3 residues: CASSAGDWYQETQYF. In DNA, the CDR3 is TGTGCCAGCAGCGCAGGAGACTGGTACCAAGAGACCCAGTACTTC.

This clonotype occurred a few times. The chain is built from TRBV12-3 or TRBV12-4 and TRBJ2-7; 10 bases map to TRBD1. The ends lost 6 bases at V and 5 bases at J; junction bases unmatched: 4. The CDR3 consists of 13 residues. CDR3 sequence: CASRPTGGDEQYF. CDR3 DNA: TGTGCCAGCAGGCCGACAGGGGGCGACGAGCAGTACTTC.

This clonotype has just a few counts. V and J are TRBV12-3 or TRBV12-4 and TRBJ1-1; 7 nucleotides agree with TRBD1. Unmatched junction bases numbered 6, after V lost 5 bases and J lost 6 bases. This CDR3 has 13 amino acids. The CDR3 loop is CASSPDRDPEAFF. The DNA of the CDR3 is TGTGCCAGCAGTCCCGACAGGGACCCTGAAGCTTTCTTT.

Turning to this clonotype: One junction end does not reproduce the germline sequence, and a read error may be involved. The V call is TRBV10-3, the J call TRBJ2-1; TRBD1 aligns across 8 bases. The CDR3 extends over 15 amino acids. Germline V gene lookup returns CDR1 ENHRY and CDR2 SYGVKD. As DNA, the CDR3 is TGTACCATCAGTCCCGGGACAGGCATAGCCAATGAGCAGTTCTTC. Amino acid sequence: CTISPGTGIANEQFF.

This clonotype was seen more than once but under ten times. The J gene is TRBJ1-2, the V gene TRBV3-1, with D hard to call. CDR3 length equals 16 residues. With 0 bases removed from V and 7 bases from J, the gap between germline ends came to 18 bases. Per the germline V gene, CDR1 is LGHDT and CDR2 is YNNKEL (reference sequence). CDR3: CASSQDPATALSGYTF. CDR3 sequence (DNA): TGTGCCAGCAGCCAAGACCCGGCCACGGCTTTGTCTGGCTACACCTTC.

This clonotype has a handful of counts. V is TRBV29-1 and J is TRBJ2-7; no clear D gene. This CDR3 is 13 amino acids long. CDR1 SQVTM and CDR2 ANQGSEA come from the germline V gene. The germline V and J ends were trimmed by 2 bases and 4 bases, with 12 bases remaining between them. CDR3 in amino acids: CSVEFTVGYEQYF. In nucleotides, the CDR3 is TGCAGCGTTGAATTTACCGTAGGGTACGAGCAGTACTTC.

This clonotype was detected many times. V and J are TRBV7-2 and TRBJ2-3; either TRBD1 or TRBD2 may fit D (5 bases each). This CDR3 region has 17 residues. Germline loops: CDR1 SGHTA, CDR2 FQGNSA. Trimming shortened V by 5 bases and J by 10 bases, and 28 bases separated the two germline ends. As DNA, the CDR3 is TGTGCCAGCAGCCCCGGGCCCAGGGACGGGTTCTTGAGATCGCAGTATTTT. Its protein is CASSPGPRDGFLRSQYF.

In DNA form, the CDR3 reads TGTGCCAGCAGCTTAGCGCCAAGAAATTCGGGGGAGCAGTACTTC. It yields the protein CASSLAPRNSGEQYF. The chain is built from TRBV7-2 and TRBJ2-7, with D possibly matching TRBD2 (5 bases). The CDR3 extends over 15 amino acids. Trimming took 0 bases from V and 7 from J, leaving 16 bases between them. Germline assignment: CDR1 SGHTA and CDR2 FQGNSA. Using reference TRBV7-2 and TRBJ2-7 for the parts outside the CDR3, the full variable domain is GAGVSQSPSNKVTEKGKDVELRCDPISGHTALYWYRQSLGQGLEFLIYFQGNSAPDKSGLPSDRFSAERTGGSVSTLTIQRTQQEDSAVYLCASSLAPRNSGEQYFGPGTRLTVT.

Details on this clonotype: A read error may be the cause here, since a much bigger clone is one base away. The chain employs TRBV7-8 and TRBJ1-5; D might be TRBD1 (6 bases). With 6 bases removed from V and 3 bases from J, the gap between germline ends came to 12 bases. The CDR3 consists of 14 residues. Germline V gene sequence: CDR1 SGHVS, CDR2 FQNEAQ. CDR3 sequence (DNA): TGTGCCAGCAGACCGACAGGAGACAATCAGCCCCAGCATTTT. It specifies CASRPTGDNQPQHF. The whole variable domain, remainder taken from reference TRBV7-8 and TRBJ1-5, is GAGVSQSPRYKVAKRGQDVALRCDPISGHVSLFWYQQALGQGPEFLTYFQNEAQLDKSGLPSDRFFAERPEGSVSTLKIQRTQQEDSAVYLCASRPTGDNQPQHFGDGTRLSIL.

The CDR3 sequence: CASRPSGGTSGLTDTQYF. CDR3 bases: TGTGCCAGCAGGCCCAGCGGGGGGACTAGCGGGCTCACAGATACGCAGTATTTT. The chain joins TRBV7-9 to TRBJ2-3, with 12 bases aligning to TRBD2. The V and J ends lost 6 bases and 2 bases, in that order; junction bases with no gene match: 12. The germline V gene has CDR1 SEHNR and CDR2 FQNEAQ (reference sequence). This CDR3 region has 18 residues.

This clonotype was recorded many times. The V and J genes are TRBV12-3 or TRBV12-4 and TRBJ2-2, with 10 bases lining up with TRBD2. The ends lost 6 bases at V and 7 bases at J; junction bases unmatched: 11. CDR3 length equals 16 residues. The CDR3 DNA sequence: TGTGCCAGCAGCCCAGGGGGAAGCGGGGGGGTCGGGGAGCTGTTTTTT. Protein: CASSPGGSGGVGELFF.

This clonotype has at least ten counts. Written as DNA, the CDR3 is TGTGCCAGCAGCACGCAGAAGATGGGTCGTCCCTACACCTTC. Encoded protein: CASSTQKMGRPYTF. J is TRBJ1-2 and V is TRBV2; D unclear. The CDR3 extends over 14 amino acids. Germline CDR1 is SNHLY and CDR2 is FYNNEI. Trimming removed 6 bases at V and 10 bases at J, with 21 bases between.

This rearrangement joins TRBV29-1 to TRBJ2-7; D is tentatively TRBD1 or TRBD2 (5 bases each). Trimming removed 6 bases at V and 6 bases at J, with 24 bases between. This CDR3 comprises 15 residues. Germline V gives CDR1 SQVTM, CDR2 ANQGSEA. The CDR3: CSVDRGPQRGTEQYF. CDR3 nucleotide sequence: TGCAGCGTCGACCGGGGACCCCAAAGAGGGACCGAGCAGTACTTC.